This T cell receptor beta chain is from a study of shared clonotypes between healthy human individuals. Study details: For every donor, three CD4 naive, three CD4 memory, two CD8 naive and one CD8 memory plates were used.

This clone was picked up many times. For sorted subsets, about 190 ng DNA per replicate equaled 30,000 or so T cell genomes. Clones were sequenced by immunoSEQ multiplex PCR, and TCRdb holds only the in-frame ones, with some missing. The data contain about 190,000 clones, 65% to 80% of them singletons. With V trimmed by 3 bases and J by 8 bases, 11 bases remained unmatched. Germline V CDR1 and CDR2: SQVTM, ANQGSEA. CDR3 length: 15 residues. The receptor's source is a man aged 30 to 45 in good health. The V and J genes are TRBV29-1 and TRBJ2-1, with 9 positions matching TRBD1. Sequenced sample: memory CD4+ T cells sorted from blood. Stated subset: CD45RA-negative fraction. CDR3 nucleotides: TGCAGCGTTGAGGGTGGGACAGGGTTCATCGATGAGCAGTTCTTC. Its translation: CSVEGGTGFIDEQFF.